This is a list of T cell receptor beta chains from one sample in a study of OX40 agonist ivuxolimab in advanced cancers. This table comes from immunoSEQ multiplex PCR, and its TCRdb copy is limited to in-frame clones, with some not included. The sample carries 30,000 to 40,000 clones, 70% to 80% recorded once. The source was CD4+ or CD8+ T cells sorted from blood, collected in a trial of the OX40 agonist ivuxolimab. The receptors come from an adult with an advanced solid tumor such as melanoma, head and neck, liver or kidney cancer. Each CDR3 is given with its conserved first and last residue. Each record gives: D gene, clone size, V gene, J gene, CDR3 DNA, CDR3 protein. D genes are given only for firm matches. The size entry is marked missing in some rows and otherwise reads once, few, many or a size class.

D: TRBD1
size: medium-sized
V: TRBV11-2
J: TRBJ1-1
DNA: TGTGCCAGCAGAGTGGACAGGTTGAACACTGAAGCTTTCTTT
CDR3: CASRVDRLNTEAFF

D: NA
size: NA
V: TRBV7-2
J: TRBJ1-1
DNA: TGTGCCAGCAGCTTAGGAGGCAGGGCCCCACCGAACACTGAAGCTTTCTTT
CDR3: CASSLGGRAPPNTEAFF

D: NA
size: NA
V: TRBV6-1
J: TRBJ2-1
DNA: TGTGCCAGCAGTCGGGACTTCTCCTACAATGAGCAGTTCTTC
CDR3: CASSRDFSYNEQFF

D: NA
size: NA
V: TRBV10-1
J: TRBJ2-7
DNA: TGCGCCAGCAGTGAGACCACGGGAGCCCCACAGTACTTC
CDR3: CASSETTGAPQYF

D: TRBD2
size: NA
V: TRBV6-1
J: TRBJ2-7
DNA: TGTGCCAGCAACTTAGCGGGAGGGTCTGGCGAGCAGTACTTC
CDR3: CASNLAGGSGEQYF

D: TRBD1
size: NA
V: TRBV7-9
J: TRBJ2-5
DNA: TGTGCCAGCAGCTTAATGCGAAGCCCAGGGGGGACCCAGTACTTC
CDR3: CASSLMRSPGGTQYF

D: NA
size: NA
V: TRBV19
J: TRBJ2-1
DNA: TGTGCCAGTAGTATTTGGCAAAACAATGAGCAGTTCTTC
CDR3: CASSIWQNNEQFF

D: TRBD2
size: NA
V: TRBV5-1
J: TRBJ2-3
DNA: TGCGCCAGCAGCTTTGGGACTAGCGGGAGCGGAGATACGCAGTATTTT
CDR3: CASSFGTSGSGDTQYF

D: TRBD1
size: once
V: TRBV19
J: TRBJ1-5
DNA: TGTGCCAGTACTTCCGGGGACAGGGTTAGTCAGCCCCAGCATTTT
CDR3: CASTSGDRVSQPQHF

D: TRBD1
size: NA
V: TRBV6-1
J: TRBJ1-3
DNA: TGTGCCAGCAGGAGGGACAGGGGCTCTGGAAACACCATATATTTT
CDR3: CASRRDRGSGNTIYF

D: NA
size: NA
V: TRBV4-2
J: TRBJ1-1
DNA: TGTGCCAGCAGCCTAGGGGGACGGGGCACTGAAGCTTTCTTT
CDR3: CASSLGGRGTEAFF

D: NA
size: NA
V: TRBV29-1
J: TRBJ2-3
DNA: TGCAGCGTCGCTCCGGGATCCAACACAGATACGCAGTATTTT
CDR3: CSVAPGSNTDTQYF

D: TRBD1
size: NA
V: TRBV5-1
J: TRBJ2-7
DNA: TGCGCCAGCAGCTTGGGTGGGACAGTAAGCTACGAGCAGTACTTC
CDR3: CASSLGGTVSYEQYF

D: NA
size: NA
V: TRBV28
J: TRBJ2-7
DNA: TGTGCCAGCAGTTTGACGGGAGTTGGGTCCTACGAGCAGTACTTC
CDR3: CASSLTGVGSYEQYF

D: NA
size: NA
V: TRBV6-1
J: TRBJ2-3
DNA: TGTGCCAGCAGGGAGGGAAACACAGATACGCAGTATTTT
CDR3: CASREGNTDTQYF

D: NA
size: few
V: TRBV10-1
J: TRBJ2-1
DNA: TGCGCCAGCGGTGAGGGGGTCGGGAATGAGCAGTTCTTC
CDR3: CASGEGVGNEQFF

D: TRBD2
size: few
V: TRBV10-1
J: TRBJ2-7
DNA: TGCGCCAGCCAACCTCTTGGAAAGCGGGAGGGCCCGGGGGAGCAGTACTTC
CDR3: CASQPLGKREGPGEQYF

D: NA
size: NA
V: TRBV7-6
J: TRBJ1-4
DNA: TGTGCCAGCAGCCGTTCCCCTAGCGAGGAAAAACTGTTTTTT
CDR3: CASSRSPSEEKLFF

D: NA
size: NA
V: TRBV30
J: TRBJ2-5
DNA: TGTGCCTGGAGTGTAGGCAGCAAAGAGACCCAGTACTTC
CDR3: CAWSVGSKETQYF

D: TRBD1
size: once
V: TRBV7-9
J: TRBJ1-2
DNA: TGTGCCAGCAGCTTAGAGGACAGGGGGGGAGGCTACACCTTC
CDR3: CASSLEDRGGGYTF

D: TRBD1
size: once
V: TRBV16
J: TRBJ2-7
DNA: TGTGCCAGCAGCCAATCCCCCCAGGGGGTAAGTAACGAGCAGTACTTC
CDR3: CASSQSPQGVSNEQYF

D: TRBD1
size: NA
V: TRBV4-3
J: TRBJ1-2
DNA: TGCGCCAGCAGCCAAGATCTAGACAGGGGGATAGATGGCTACACCTTC
CDR3: CASSQDLDRGIDGYTF

D: NA
size: NA
V: TRBV28
J: TRBJ1-5
DNA: TGTGCCAGCAGTTCGGGCCAACGACAGGGCAATCAGCCCCAGCATTTT
CDR3: CASSSGQRQGNQPQHF

D: NA
size: NA
V: TRBV10-3
J: TRBJ1-3
DNA: TGTGCCATCATGGACTCTGGAAACACCATATATTTT
CDR3: CAIMDSGNTIYF

D: TRBD1
size: NA
V: TRBV5-1
J: TRBJ2-5
DNA: TGCGCCAGCTCACAGGGGGCGAGGGAGACCCAGTACTTC
CDR3: CASSQGARETQYF

D: NA
size: once
V: TRBV30
J: TRBJ1-4
DNA: TGTGCCTGGAGTGTAAGTTTGTCAGCGAATGAAAAACTGTTTTTT
CDR3: CAWSVSLSANEKLFF

D: NA
size: NA
V: TRBV7-9
J: TRBJ2-1
DNA: TGTGCCAGCAGCAGCTTAGCGGACAATGAGCAGTTCTTC
CDR3: CASSSLADNEQFF

D: NA
size: NA
V: TRBV5-1
J: TRBJ1-1
DNA: TGCGCCAGCAGCCTTCCCCCGACAGAGAACACTGAAGCTTTCTTT
CDR3: CASSLPPTENTEAFF

D: NA
size: medium-sized
V: TRBV10-1
J: TRBJ2-2
DNA: TGCGCCAGCAGTGATTTCGGGGAGCTGTTTTTT
CDR3: CASSDFGELFF

D: NA
size: NA
V: TRBV2
J: TRBJ1-2
DNA: TGTGCCAGCAGTGATTCCCCGAACTATGGCTACACCTTC
CDR3: CASSDSPNYGYTF

D: NA
size: NA
V: TRBV11-2
J: TRBJ2-7
DNA: TGTGCCAGCAGCCCCGGTAGCAGGAGCGAGCAGTACTTC
CDR3: CASSPGSRSEQYF

D: NA
size: NA
V: TRBV6-1
J: TRBJ2-7
DNA: TGTGCCAGCAGTGATCTTGTCGCGAGAGGAGCGCCCTACGAGCAGTACTTC
CDR3: CASSDLVARGAPYEQYF

D: NA
size: NA
V: TRBV27
J: TRBJ1-5
DNA: TGTGCCAGCAGTTTCTCGAGCAGGGGAAGTCAGCCCCAGCATTTT
CDR3: CASSFSSRGSQPQHF

D: TRBD2
size: NA
V: TRBV7-9
J: TRBJ2-1
DNA: TGTGCCAGCAGCCCCCAGACTAGCGGCCTTAACAATGAGCAGTTCTTC
CDR3: CASSPQTSGLNNEQFF

D: NA
size: NA
V: TRBV28
J: TRBJ1-2
DNA: TGTGCCAGCAGGACGGGGTCGGCCGTAGCTAACTATGGCTACACCTTC
CDR3: CASRTGSAVANYGYTF

D: TRBD1
size: NA
V: TRBV7-9
J: TRBJ1-1
DNA: TGTGCCAGCAGCTTGACAGGGAGTTCGCAGAACACTGAAGCTTTCTTT
CDR3: CASSLTGSSQNTEAFF

D: TRBD1
size: NA
V: TRBV28
J: TRBJ1-4
DNA: TGTGCCAGCAGTCTAGGGGGCTGGGAAAAACTGTTTTTT
CDR3: CASSLGGWEKLFF

D: NA
size: once
V: TRBV28
J: TRBJ1-2
DNA: TGTGCCAGCAGTCCACCAATTAACTATGGCTACACCTTC
CDR3: CASSPPINYGYTF

D: NA
size: NA
V: TRBV28
J: TRBJ1-2
DNA: TGTGCCAGCACGACCTCCGGGGGACGGAATGGCTACACCTTC
CDR3: CASTTSGGRNGYTF

D: NA
size: NA
V: TRBV6-6
J: TRBJ1-2
DNA: TGTGCCAGCAGTTCCGACCCCAACGGAGGCTACACCTTC
CDR3: CASSSDPNGGYTF

D: TRBD2
size: NA
V: TRBV7-9
J: TRBJ2-7
DNA: TGTGCCAGCAGCAGAGAGACTAGCGGGATTCTCTACGAGCAGTACTTC
CDR3: CASSRETSGILYEQYF

D: NA
size: NA
V: TRBV14
J: TRBJ2-7
DNA: TGTGCCAGCAGCCCGGGGATCCGTGGGCAGTACTTC
CDR3: CASSPGIRGQYF

D: NA
size: once
V: TRBV10-3
J: TRBJ1-4
DNA: TGTGCCATCAGTGAATTACAGGGAGGCGAAAAACTGTTTTTT
CDR3: CAISELQGGEKLFF

D: NA
size: NA
V: TRBV18
J: TRBJ2-3
DNA: TGTGCCAGCTCAGACCGATCGGGAGGCACAGATACGCAGTATTTT
CDR3: CASSDRSGGTDTQYF

D: NA
size: NA
V: TRBV13
J: TRBJ1-5
DNA: TGTGCCAGCAGCTTTGGGGGAACTAATCAGCCCCAGCATTTT
CDR3: CASSFGGTNQPQHF

D: NA
size: few
V: TRBV7-9
J: TRBJ1-1
DNA: TGTGCCAGCAGCTTGCAGCCGAACACTGAAGCTTTCTTT
CDR3: CASSLQPNTEAFF

D: NA
size: NA
V: TRBV5-1
J: TRBJ2-5
DNA: TGCGCCAGCAGCGGAGGGACACTGCCGAAAGAGACCCAGTACTTC
CDR3: CASSGGTLPKETQYF